This TCR beta chain was sequenced during a study of PD-1 blockade in classical Hodgkin lymphoma. With no exception, relapse followed autologous stem cell transplantation in all patients, and brentuximab vedotin exposure varied. The table came from immunoSEQ multiplex PCR; TCRdb's copy has only in-frame clones and leaves some out. The sample has about 93,000 clones, around 90% seen once. Study results and limitations: Newly diagnosed patients and complete responders had comparable diversity at baseline. Baseline TCR diversity was reportedly lower in newly diagnosed patients than healthy donors. CD8+ TCR diversity did not rise significantly by C4D1, unlike CD4+. Possibly reflecting disease activity or prior therapy, repertoire differences have causes that remain undefined.

On this clone: The antigen remains unidentified.

The source of this sequence is a human donor with classical Hodgkin lymphoma. Sequenced here: peripheral blood mononuclear cells (PBMCs), sampled before the second cycle of nivolumab.

CDR3 protein: CASMANWVSGFYGYTF. DNA for the CDR3: TGTGCCAGTATGGCCAACTGGGTATCGGGTTTCTATGGCTACACCTTC. The gene calls are TRBV19 and TRBJ1-2; the D is unclear. CDR3 length: 16 residues. With 7 bases removed from V and 4 bases from J, the gap between germline ends came to 22 bases. Germline V lookup: CDR1 LNHDA, CDR2 SQIVND (reference sequence).